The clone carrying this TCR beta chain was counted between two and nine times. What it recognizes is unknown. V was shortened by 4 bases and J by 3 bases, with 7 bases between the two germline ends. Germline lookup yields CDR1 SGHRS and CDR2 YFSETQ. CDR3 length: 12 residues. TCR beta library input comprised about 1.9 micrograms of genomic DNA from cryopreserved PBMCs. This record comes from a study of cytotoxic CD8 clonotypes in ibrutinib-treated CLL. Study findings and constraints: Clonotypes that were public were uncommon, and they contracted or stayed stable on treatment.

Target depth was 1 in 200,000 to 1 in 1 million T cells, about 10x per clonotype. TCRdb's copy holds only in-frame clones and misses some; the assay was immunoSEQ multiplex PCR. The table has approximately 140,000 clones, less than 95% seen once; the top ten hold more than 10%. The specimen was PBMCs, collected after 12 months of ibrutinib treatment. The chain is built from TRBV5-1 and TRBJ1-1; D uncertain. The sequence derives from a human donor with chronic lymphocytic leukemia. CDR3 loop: CASSDPDTEAFF. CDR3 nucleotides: TGCGCCAGCAGCGATCCTGACACTGAAGCTTTCTTT.